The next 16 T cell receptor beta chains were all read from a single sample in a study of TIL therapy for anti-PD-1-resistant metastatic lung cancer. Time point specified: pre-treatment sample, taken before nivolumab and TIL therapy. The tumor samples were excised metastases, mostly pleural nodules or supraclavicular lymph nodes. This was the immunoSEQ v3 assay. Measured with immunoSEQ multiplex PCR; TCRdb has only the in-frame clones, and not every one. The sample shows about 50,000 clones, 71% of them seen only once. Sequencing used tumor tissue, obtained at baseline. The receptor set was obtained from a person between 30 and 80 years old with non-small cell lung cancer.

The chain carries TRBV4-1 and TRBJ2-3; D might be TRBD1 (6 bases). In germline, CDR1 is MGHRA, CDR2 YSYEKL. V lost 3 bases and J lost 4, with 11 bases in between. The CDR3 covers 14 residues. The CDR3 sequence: CASSQTNRADTQYF. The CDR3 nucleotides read TGCGCCAGCAGCCAGACGAACAGGGCAGATACGCAGTATTTT.

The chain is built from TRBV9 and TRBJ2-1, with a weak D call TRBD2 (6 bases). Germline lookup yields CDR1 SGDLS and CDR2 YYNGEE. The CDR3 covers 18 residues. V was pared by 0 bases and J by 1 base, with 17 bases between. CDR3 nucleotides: TGTGCCAGCAGCGTAGACCATGGAGGGAGTACGTCCTACAATGAGCAGTTCTTC. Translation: CASSVDHGGSTSYNEQFF.

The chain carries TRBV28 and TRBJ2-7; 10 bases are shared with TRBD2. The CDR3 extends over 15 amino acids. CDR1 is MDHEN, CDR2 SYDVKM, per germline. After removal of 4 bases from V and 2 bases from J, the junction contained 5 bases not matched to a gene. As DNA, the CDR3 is TGTGCCAGCAGTTCCCGGACTAGCGGTGCCTACGAGCAGTACTTC. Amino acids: CASSSRTSGAYEQYF.

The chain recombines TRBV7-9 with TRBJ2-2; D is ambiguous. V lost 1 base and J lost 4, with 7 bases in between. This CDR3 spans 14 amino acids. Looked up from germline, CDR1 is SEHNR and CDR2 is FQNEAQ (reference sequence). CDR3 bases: TGTGCCAGCAGCTTAGGGAGCATCACCGGGGAGCTGTTTTTT. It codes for CASSLGSITGELFF.

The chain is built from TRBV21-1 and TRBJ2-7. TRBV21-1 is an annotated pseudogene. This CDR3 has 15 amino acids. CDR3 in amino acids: CASNQGQTKSYEQYF. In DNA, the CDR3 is TGTGCCAGCAACCAAGGGCAGACCAAATCCTACGAGCAGTACTTC.

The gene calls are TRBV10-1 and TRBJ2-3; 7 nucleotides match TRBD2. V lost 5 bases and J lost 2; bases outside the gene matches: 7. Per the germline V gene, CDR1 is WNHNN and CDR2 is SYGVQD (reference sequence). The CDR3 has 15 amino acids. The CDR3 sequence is CASSPAGTNTDTQYF. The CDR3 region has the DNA TGCGCCAGCAGTCCAGCGGGGACGAACACAGATACGCAGTATTTT.

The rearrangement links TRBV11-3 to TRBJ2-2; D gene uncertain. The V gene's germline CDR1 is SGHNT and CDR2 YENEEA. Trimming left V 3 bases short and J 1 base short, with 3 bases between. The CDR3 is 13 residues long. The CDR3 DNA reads TGTGCCAGCAGCTTCGGGAACACCGGGGAGCTGTTTTTT. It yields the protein CASSFGNTGELFF.

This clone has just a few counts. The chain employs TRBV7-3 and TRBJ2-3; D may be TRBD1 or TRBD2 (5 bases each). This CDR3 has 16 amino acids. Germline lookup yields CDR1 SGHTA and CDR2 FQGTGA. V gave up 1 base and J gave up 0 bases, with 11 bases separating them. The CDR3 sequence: CASSLIRDGSTDTQYF. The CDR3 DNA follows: TGTGCCAGCAGCTTAATTCGGGACGGGAGCACAGATACGCAGTATTTT. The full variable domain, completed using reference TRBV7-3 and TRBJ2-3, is GAGVSQTPSNKVTEKGKYVELRCDPISGHTALYWYRQSLGQGPEFLIYFQGTGAADDSGLPNDRFFAVRPEGSVSTLKIQRTERGDSAVYLCASSLIRDGSTDTQYFGPGTRLTVL.

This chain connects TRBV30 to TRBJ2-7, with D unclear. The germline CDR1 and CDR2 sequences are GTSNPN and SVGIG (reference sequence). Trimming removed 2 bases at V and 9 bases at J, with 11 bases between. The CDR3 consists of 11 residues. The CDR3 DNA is TGTGCCTGGAGTTCTGGGTCGGGGCAGTACTTC. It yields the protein CAWSSGSGQYF.

In DNA form, the CDR3 reads TGTGCCAGCAGTGGACACCGGGACGCTAGGGAGCAGTACTTC. It codes for CASSGHRDAREQYF. This chain joins TRBV2 and TRBJ2-7; either TRBD1 or TRBD2 may supply D (5 bases each). Trimming pared 4 bases from V and 7 bases from J, leaving 17 bases between. Germline V CDR1 and CDR2: SNHLY, FYNNEI. The CDR3 contains 14 residues.

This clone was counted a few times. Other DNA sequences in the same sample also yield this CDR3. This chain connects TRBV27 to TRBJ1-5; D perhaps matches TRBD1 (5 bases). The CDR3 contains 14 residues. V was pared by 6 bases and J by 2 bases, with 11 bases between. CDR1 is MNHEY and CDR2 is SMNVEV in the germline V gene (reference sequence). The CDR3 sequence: CASRGLGGNQPQHF. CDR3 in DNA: TGTGCCAGCAGGGGGCTTGGGGGCAATCAGCCCCAGCATTTT.

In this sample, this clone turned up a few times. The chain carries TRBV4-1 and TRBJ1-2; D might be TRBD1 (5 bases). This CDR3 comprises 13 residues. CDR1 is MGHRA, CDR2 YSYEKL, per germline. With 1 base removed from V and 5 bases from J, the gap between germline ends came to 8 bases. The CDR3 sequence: CASSQGQHYGYTF. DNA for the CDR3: TGCGCCAGCAGCCAAGGACAGCATTATGGCTACACCTTC.

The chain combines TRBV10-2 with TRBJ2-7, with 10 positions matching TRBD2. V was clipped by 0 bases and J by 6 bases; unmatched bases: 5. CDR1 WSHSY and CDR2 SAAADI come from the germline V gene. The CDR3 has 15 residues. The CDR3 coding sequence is TGCGCCAGCAGTGAGTCGGGCCTAGCGGGAGTCGAGCAGTACTTC. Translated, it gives CASSESGLAGVEQYF.

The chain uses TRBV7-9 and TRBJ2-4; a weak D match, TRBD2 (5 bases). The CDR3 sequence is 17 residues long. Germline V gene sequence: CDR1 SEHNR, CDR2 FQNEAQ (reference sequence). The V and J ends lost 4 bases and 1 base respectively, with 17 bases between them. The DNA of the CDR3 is TGTGCCAGCAGCTCCGAACTGGGAGTAGCTGCCAAAAACATTCAGTACTTC. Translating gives CASSSELGVAAKNIQYF.

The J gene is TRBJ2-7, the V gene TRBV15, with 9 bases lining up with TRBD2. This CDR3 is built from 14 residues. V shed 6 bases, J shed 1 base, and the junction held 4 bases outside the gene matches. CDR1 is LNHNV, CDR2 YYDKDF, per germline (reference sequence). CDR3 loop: CATSLLAGSYEQYF. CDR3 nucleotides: TGTGCCACCAGTCTTCTAGCGGGATCCTACGAGCAGTACTTC.

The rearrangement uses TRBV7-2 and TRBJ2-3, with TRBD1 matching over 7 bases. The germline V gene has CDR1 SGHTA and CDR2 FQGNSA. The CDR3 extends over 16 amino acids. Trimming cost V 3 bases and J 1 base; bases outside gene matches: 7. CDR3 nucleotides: TGTGCCAGCAGCTTGGGACAGTCAGGGGGCACAGATACGCAGTATTTT. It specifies CASSLGQSGGTDTQYF.